This T cell receptor (beta chain) was captured in a study of blood T cell repertoires in COVID-19. Study in general: Material from acute and convalescent COVID-19 was sourced from the United States, Italy and Spain.

Cohort placement rested on clinical history that participants reported themselves. The CDR3 is made up of 13 amino acids. Trimming cost V 4 bases and J 4 bases; bases outside gene matches: 2. In germline, CDR1 is SGDLS, CDR2 YYNGEE. This clone was detected ten times or more. The method was immunoSEQ multiplex PCR; TCRdb's version includes in-frame clones alone and lacks a portion of them. The sample consists of about 370,000 clones, 80% to 90% of them appearing once. This receptor was identified in a man between 18 and 35 years old who had recovered from COVID-19. Material: PBMCs or T cells enriched from blood (not recorded which). The chain carries TRBV9 and TRBJ2-1; TRBD2 matches at 7 bases. The CDR3: CASSPGGYNEQFF. The CDR3 coding sequence is TGTGCCAGCAGCCCCGGGGGGTACAATGAGCAGTTCTTC. The entire variable domain, with the rest obtained from reference TRBV9 and TRBJ2-1, is as follows: DSGVTQTPKHLITATGQRVTLRCSPRSGDLSVYWYQQSLDQGLQFLIQYYNGEERAKGNILERFSAQQFPDLHSELNLSSLELGDSALYFCASSPGGYNEQFFGPGTRLTVL.